This section outlines one TCR beta chain sequence together with its context. Its specificity is not known. This sample stems from a study of vaccination effects on CD4 cells after COVID-19. Study information: After the second dose, samples were taken at median day 72. Whole-study results and caveats: Within healthy vaccinees, only 1 of 255 vaccine-induced clones displayed cross-reactivity with common cold coronaviruses.

Sequencing in the ViraFEST assay came after antigen-specific CD4+ T cells had been expanded with viral peptide pools, which were used to stimulate PBMC. Isolating CD4+ T cells followed approximately nine days of culture. Two doses of either BNT162b2 or mRNA-1273 were given to each participant. Only in-frame clones appear in the TCRdb table, and some are missing; sequencing was by immunoSEQ multiplex PCR. Of around 81,000 clones in the sample, around 77% were seen once. The CDR3 is 16 residues long. CDR1 and CDR2 (germline): SGHRS, YFSETQ. The junction had 7 bases not matched to a gene; V was cut back by 0 bases and J by 6 bases.

The sequences come from CD4+ T cells from PBMCs cultured with HCoV-OC43 spike peptides, collected after COVID-19 vaccination. The subset denotes: HCoV-OC43 spike overlapping peptide pool stimulation. This rearrangement joins TRBV5-1 to TRBJ2-1, with 9 bases aligning to TRBD2. The origin of this receptor is a human donor who received a COVID-19 vaccine. The CDR3 region is CASSLGVAGGPNEQFF. CDR3 sequence (DNA): TGCGCCAGCAGCTTGGGGGTGGCGGGGGGGCCCAATGAGCAGTTCTTC.